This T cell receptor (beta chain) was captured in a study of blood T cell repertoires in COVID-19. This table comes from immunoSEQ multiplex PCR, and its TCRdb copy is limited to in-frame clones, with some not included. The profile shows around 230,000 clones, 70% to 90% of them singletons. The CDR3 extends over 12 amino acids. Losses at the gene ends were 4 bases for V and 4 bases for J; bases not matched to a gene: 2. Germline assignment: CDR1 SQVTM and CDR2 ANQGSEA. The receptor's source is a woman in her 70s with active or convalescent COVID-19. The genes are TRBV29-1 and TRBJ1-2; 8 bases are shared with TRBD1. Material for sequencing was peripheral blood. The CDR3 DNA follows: TGCAGCGTTGGGGGACAGGTCTATGGCTACACCTTC. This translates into CSVGGQVYGYTF.